The clone carrying this T cell receptor (beta chain) was seen ten or more times. Cells sorted as Tregs were CD4+, CD25+ and CD127-/low. One entry per CDR3 protein, called by TCRdb with MiXCR from the 5' RACE reads. The profile shows approximately 57,000 distinct CDR3 sequences, less than 25% of them singletons. This CDR3 is 15 amino acids long. The junction had 8 bases not matched to a gene; V was cut back by 4 bases and J by 4 bases. CDR1 is SGHRS and CDR2 is YFSETQ in the germline V gene. Material: tumor-infiltrating Tregs sorted from the breast tumor. The source is a female donor with breast cancer. The gene calls are TRBV5-1 and TRBJ1-3; 7 bases align to TRBD1. CDR3 sequence (DNA): TGCGCCAGCAGCATTGGAGGGACAGCCGGAAACACCATATATTTT. It encodes CASSIGGTAGNTIYF.